Detailed here is one T cell receptor (beta chain). As yet, its antigen is unknown. Two lung cancer pathologists independently confirmed each histologic diagnosis. The data were taken from a study of immune evolution from preneoplasia to lung adenocarcinoma. Study overall: HLA loss of heterozygosity: roughly 7.5% AIS, around 16% MIA, about 31% ADC, none AAH. Study observations and caveats: Later-stage lesions appeared to have more T cells, more diversity, less clonality. KRAS-mutant nodules had the highest T cell clonality.

Using immunoSEQ multiplex PCR, the repertoire was profiled, and TCRdb retains in-frame clones only, with some absent. Of 30,000 to 45,000 clones in the sample, 65% to 75% are singletons; the top ten hold roughly 6.6%. The TCR was taken from a person aged 55 to 75 with lung adenocarcinoma. Material for sequencing was FFPE invasive lung adenocarcinoma tissue.

CDR3 sequence (DNA): TGCGCCAGCAGCGGAACTGAATACGAGCAGTACTTC. Its translation: CASSGTEYEQYF. This sequence joins TRBV5-1 and TRBJ2-7, with D uncertain. V shed 4 bases and J shed 4 bases, with 9 bases lying between them. Germline CDR1 is SGHRS and CDR2 is YFSETQ. The CDR3 runs 12 residues.